This T cell receptor beta chain was identified in a study of CD8 T cells in ankylosing spondylitis. Study-wide findings and caveats: Reportedly, disease-linked clones are significantly enriched in ankylosing spondylitis patients' matched synovial fluid. In synovial fluid and blood from reactive arthritis, some motif variants were previously reported.

There are 14 residues in the CDR3. V dropped 4 bases and J dropped 3 bases, with 16 bases sitting between them. Germline V lookup: CDR1 SQVTM, CDR2 ANQGSEA. TCRdb independently ran MiXCR on the 5' RACE reads; one entry per CDR3 protein. The data show some 130,000 distinct CDR3 sequences, around 9.3% seen once. This clonotype was seen ten or more times. Antigen specificity is unknown. Sequencing was performed on blood, either unsorted or a sorted T cell fraction (not recorded which). This clonotype was obtained from a male donor with ankylosing spondylitis or in good health (not recorded which). The chain combines TRBV29-1 with TRBJ2-7; TRBD1 is a possible D gene (5 bases). The CDR3 DNA sequence: TGCAGCGTTGTCTCAGGGCCGAACCTCTACGAGCAGTACTTC. Translating it yields CSVVSGPNLYEQYF.